These 17 T cell receptor beta chains originate from one sample sequenced in a study of shared clonotypes between healthy human individuals. Produced via immunoSEQ multiplex PCR; TCRdb's table is partial and in-frame only. Of some 1 million clones listed, approximately 72% are singletons. Specimen: memory CD4+ T cells sorted from blood. Subset indicated: CD45RA-negative fraction. The receptor source for this set is a man aged 18 to 35 in good health.

This clone was picked up one time. The gene calls are TRBV6-1 and TRBJ1-4; D gene ambiguous. The CDR3 sequence is 15 residues long. With 4 bases removed from V and 7 bases from J, the gap between germline ends came to 16 bases. The germline V gene encodes CDR1 MNHNS and CDR2 SASEGT. The CDR3 region has the DNA TGTGCCAGCAGTGCAGAACGCCGGGTGGGTGAAAAACTGTTTTTT. Protein product: CASSAERRVGEKLFF.

This clone was recorded many times. V is TRBV6-5 and J is TRBJ1-5, with D possibly being TRBD1 (5 bases). The V and J ends lost 6 bases and 1 base respectively, with 13 bases between them. CDR1 is MNHEY, CDR2 SVGAGI, per germline. This CDR3 contains 15 residues. The CDR3 region has the DNA TGTGCCAGCAGCATCACAGGTCGCAGCAATCAGCCCCAGCATTTT. Residues: CASSITGRSNQPQHF.

In DNA, the CDR3 is TGCGCCAGCAGCTTGGGGGGGCTTAGGAATGAGCAGTTCTTC. Its protein product is CASSLGGLRNEQFF. This rearrangement joins TRBV5-1 to TRBJ2-1; the D gene is possibly TRBD1 (6 bases). Deletions cut 0 bases from V and 7 bases from J, with 11 bases between. The V gene's germline CDR1 is SGHRS and CDR2 YFSETQ. The CDR3 extends over 14 amino acids.

The chain joins TRBV27 to TRBJ1-6, with D uncertain. The V gene's germline CDR1 is MNHEY and CDR2 SMNVEV (reference sequence). Between the trimmed V and J ends, which lost 5 bases and 2 bases, there was a span of 10 bases. The CDR3 covers 15 residues. In DNA, the CDR3 is TGTGCCAGCAGTCCGGGCCCGGCCTATAATTCACCCCTCCACTTT. Protein product: CASSPGPAYNSPLHF.

This clone showed up just once. The chain joins TRBV10-1 to TRBJ2-7; D perhaps matches TRBD2 (6 bases). This CDR3 has 13 residues. Germline V gene lookup returns CDR1 WNHNN and CDR2 SYGVQD (reference sequence). V was pared by 3 bases and J by 6 bases, with 12 bases between. The CDR3 DNA reads TGCGCCAGCAGTGAACAACCCGGGAGCGAGCAGTACTTC. Translated, it gives CASSEQPGSEQYF.

The V call is TRBV2, the J call TRBJ1-6; a possible D gene is TRBD1 (5 bases). Germline V gene sequence: CDR1 SNHLY, CDR2 FYNNEI. The CDR3 consists of 15 residues. Trimming removed 5 bases at V and 7 bases at J, with 15 bases between. CDR3 protein: CASSPRDGRNSPLHF. CDR3 nucleotide sequence: TGTGCCAGCAGTCCTCGGGACGGCAGAAATTCACCCCTCCACTTT.

Notes on this clone: The same CDR3 arises from other DNA sequences in this sample as well. The chain is built from TRBV29-1 and TRBJ2-7; no clear D gene. Per the germline V gene, CDR1 is SQVTM and CDR2 is ANQGSEA. Trimming took 4 bases from V and 3 from J, leaving 7 bases between them. The CDR3 covers 11 residues. The CDR3 reads CSVGTDYEQYF. The DNA for the CDR3 is TGCAGCGTTGGGACGGACTACGAGCAGTACTTC.

V usage is TRBV6-1 and J usage is TRBJ1-5; D remains ambiguous. The ends were cut back, 7 bases at V and 0 bases at J, with 10 bases in the middle. CDR3 size: 14 residues. Per the germline V gene, CDR1 is MNHNS and CDR2 is SASEGT. The CDR3 protein is CASIGSYSNQPQHF. The CDR3, as DNA: TGTGCCAGCATCGGGTCTTATAGCAATCAGCCCCAGCATTTT.

The sample holds one count of this clone. This sequence joins TRBV4-3 and TRBJ2-1; a possible D gene is TRBD2 (5 bases). Germline V lookup: CDR1 LGHNA, CDR2 YSLEER. This CDR3 is 15 amino acids long. V lost 1 base and J 2 bases, leaving 9 bases between the germline ends. CDR3 sequence (DNA): TGCGCCAGCAGCCAAGGAGGGTACGCCTACAATGAGCAGTTCTTC. Amino acid sequence: CASSQGGYAYNEQFF.

Remarks on this clone: One end of the junction fails to match germline, which may point to a read error. The J gene is TRBJ1-6, the V gene TRBV6-5, with TRBD1 matching 10 bases. This CDR3 has 14 amino acids. CDR1 and CDR2 (germline): MNHEY, SVGAGI. The CDR3 loop is CAISMDRGNSPLHF. CDR3 nucleotide sequence: TGTGCCATCAGTATGGACAGGGGGAATTCACCCCTCCACTTT.

The chain recombines TRBV5-1 with TRBJ2-7; D may be TRBD1 (5 bases). This CDR3 comprises 16 residues. Deletions cut 4 bases from V and 2 bases from J, with 19 bases between. Per the germline V gene, CDR1 is SGHRS and CDR2 is YFSETQ. The chain's CDR3 is CASSQSLGVIAYEQYF. In DNA, the CDR3 is TGCGCCAGCAGCCAGTCCCTAGGGGTCATTGCCTACGAGCAGTACTTC.

V and J are TRBV5-4 and TRBJ2-7; D not certain. Trimming removed 4 bases from V and 4 bases from J, with 12 bases in between. This CDR3 contains 13 residues. Looked up from germline, CDR1 is SGHNT and CDR2 is YYREEE (reference sequence). CDR3 nucleotides: TGTGCCAGCAGCATCGACGGGCTGTACGAGCAGTACTTC. It is translated as CASSIDGLYEQYF.

The chain uses TRBV2 and TRBJ2-5; D call uncertain. Germline CDR1 and CDR2: SNHLY and FYNNEI. V was clipped by 11 bases and J by 0 bases, with 13 bases between them. This CDR3 spans 13 amino acids. CDR3 region: CASLWTYQETQYF. DNA of the CDR3: TGTGCCTCCTTGTGGACGTACCAAGAGACCCAGTACTTC.

V usage is TRBV18 and J usage is TRBJ2-1, with D uncertain. The V gene's germline CDR1 is KGHSH and CDR2 LQKENI. The CDR3 sequence is 14 residues long. Trimming pared 0 bases from V and 2 bases from J, leaving 5 bases between. CDR3 region: CASSPPTPYNEQFF. CDR3 bases: TGTGCCAGCTCACCACCGACACCCTACAATGAGCAGTTCTTC.

The chain carries TRBV7-2 and TRBJ2-2; 10 nucleotides agree with TRBD2. CDR1 and CDR2 from the germline V gene are SGHTA and FQGNSA. The CDR3 loop spans 16 amino acids. With 4 bases clipped from V and 6 bases from J, the junction kept 8 bases outside the gene matches. For the CDR3, the DNA is TGTGCCAGCAGCTCCACCGGGACTAGCGTTGCCGGGGAGCTGTTTTTT. It codes for CASSSTGTSVAGELFF.

The table lists this clone with many counts. The gene calls are TRBV11-3 and TRBJ2-2; D remains ambiguous. With 0 bases removed from V and 3 bases from J, the gap between germline ends came to 2 bases. The length of the CDR3 is 13 residues. Germline assignment: CDR1 SGHNT and CDR2 YENEEA. CDR3 sequence reads: CASSLDHTGELFF. In DNA form, the CDR3 reads TGTGCCAGCAGCTTAGATCACACCGGGGAGCTGTTTTTT. The full variable domain, with the rest looked up from reference TRBV11-3 and TRBJ2-2, is EAGVVQSPRYKIIEKKQPVAFWCNPISGHNTLYWYLQNLGQGPELLIRYENEEAVDDSQLPKDRFSAERLKGVDSTLKIQPAELGDSAVYLCASSLDHTGELFFGEGSRLTVL.

On this clone: The sample holds other DNA sequences that translate to the same CDR3. The rearrangement links TRBV18 to TRBJ1-1, with D perhaps matching TRBD1 (5 bases). The CDR3 spans 13 residues. Germline V lookup: CDR1 KGHSH, CDR2 LQKENI. V lost 3 bases and J 5 bases, leaving 10 bases between the germline ends. The CDR3 coding sequence is TGTGCCAGCTCACCCCTCGGGGGGACTGAAGCTTTCTTT. This codes for CASSPLGGTEAFF.